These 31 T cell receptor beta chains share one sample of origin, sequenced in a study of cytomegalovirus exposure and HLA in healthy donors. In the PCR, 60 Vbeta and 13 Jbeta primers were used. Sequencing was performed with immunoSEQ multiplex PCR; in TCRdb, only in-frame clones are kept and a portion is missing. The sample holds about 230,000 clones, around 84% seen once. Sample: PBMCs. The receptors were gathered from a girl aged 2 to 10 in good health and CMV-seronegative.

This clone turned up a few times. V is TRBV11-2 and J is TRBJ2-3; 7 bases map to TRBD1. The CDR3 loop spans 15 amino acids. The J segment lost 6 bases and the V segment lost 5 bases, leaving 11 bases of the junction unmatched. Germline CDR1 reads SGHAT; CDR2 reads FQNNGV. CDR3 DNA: TGTGCCAGCAGCCCCCCACAGGGGTCCTTCGATACGCAGTATTTT. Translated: CASSPPQGSFDTQYF.

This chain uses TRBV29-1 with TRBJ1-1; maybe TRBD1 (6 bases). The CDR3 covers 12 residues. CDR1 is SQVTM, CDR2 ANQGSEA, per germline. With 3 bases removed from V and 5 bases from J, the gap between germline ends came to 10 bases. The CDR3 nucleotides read TGCAGCGTTGAGGGGGGGCAGACTGAAGCTTTCTTT. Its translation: CSVEGGQTEAFF.

CDR3 region: CASRHQSGTGGNEQFF. In DNA, the CDR3 is TGTGCCAGCAGACACCAATCCGGGACAGGAGGGAATGAGCAGTTCTTC. The chain has TRBV7-9 and TRBJ2-1, with 8 bases that match TRBD1. The germline V gene has CDR1 SEHNR and CDR2 FQNEAQ (reference sequence). The CDR3 is 16 residues long. Trimming took 6 bases from V and 7 from J; bases not matched to a gene: 14.

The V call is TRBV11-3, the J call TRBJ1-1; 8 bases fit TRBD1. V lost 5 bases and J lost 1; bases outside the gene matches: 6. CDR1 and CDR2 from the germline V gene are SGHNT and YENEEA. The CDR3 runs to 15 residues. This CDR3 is CASSPGGRSNTEAFF. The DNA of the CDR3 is TGTGCCAGCAGCCCAGGGGGCAGGTCGAACACTGAAGCTTTCTTT.

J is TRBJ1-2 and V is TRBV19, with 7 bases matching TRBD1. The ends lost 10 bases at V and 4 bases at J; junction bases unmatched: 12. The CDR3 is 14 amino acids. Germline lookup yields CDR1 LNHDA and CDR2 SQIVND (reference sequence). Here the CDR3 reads CATYGKTGPYGYTF. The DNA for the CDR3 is TGTGCCACCTACGGCAAGACAGGGCCCTATGGCTACACCTTC.

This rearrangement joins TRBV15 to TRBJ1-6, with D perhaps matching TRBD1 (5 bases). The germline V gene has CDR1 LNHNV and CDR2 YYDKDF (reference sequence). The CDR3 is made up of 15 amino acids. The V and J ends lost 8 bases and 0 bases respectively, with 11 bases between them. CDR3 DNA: TGTGCCACCCGAGACAGCAGCTCCTATAATTCACCCCTCCACTTT. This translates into CATRDSSSYNSPLHF. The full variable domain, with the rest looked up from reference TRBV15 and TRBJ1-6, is DAMVIQNPRYQVTQFGKPVTLSCSQTLNHNVMYWYQQKSSQAPKLLFHYYDKDFNNEADTPDNFQSRRPNTSFCFLDIRSPGLGDTAMYLCATRDSSSYNSPLHFGNGTRLTVT.

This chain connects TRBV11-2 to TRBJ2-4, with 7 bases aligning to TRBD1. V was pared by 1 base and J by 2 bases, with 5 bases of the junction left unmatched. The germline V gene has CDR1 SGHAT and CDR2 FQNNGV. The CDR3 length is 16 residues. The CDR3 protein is CASSLVGRGSKNIQYF. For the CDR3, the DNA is TGTGCCAGCAGCTTAGTAGGCAGGGGGTCCAAAAACATTCAGTACTTC.

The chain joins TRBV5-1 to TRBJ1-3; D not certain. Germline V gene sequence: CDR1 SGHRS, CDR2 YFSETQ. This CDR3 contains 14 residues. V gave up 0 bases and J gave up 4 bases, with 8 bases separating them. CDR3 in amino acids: CASSLAPGGNTIYF. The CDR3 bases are TGCGCCAGCAGCTTGGCCCCAGGAGGAAACACCATATATTTT.

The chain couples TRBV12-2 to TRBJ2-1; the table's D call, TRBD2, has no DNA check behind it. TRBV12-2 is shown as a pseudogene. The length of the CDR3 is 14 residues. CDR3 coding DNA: TGTGCAAGTCGCTTAGGAGGCGGGCAAAATGAGCAGTTCTTC. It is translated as CASRLGGGQNEQFF.

In DNA, the CDR3 is TGTGCCAGCAGTTACTCCGGGACAGTATATAGAAACACCATATATTTT. Translating gives CASSYSGTVYRNTIYF. This rearrangement joins TRBV6-5 to TRBJ1-3; 7 bases fit TRBD1. The V and J ends lost 0 bases and 5 bases, in that order; junction bases with no gene match: 7. Germline values: CDR1 MNHEY, CDR2 SVGAGI. There are 16 residues in the CDR3.

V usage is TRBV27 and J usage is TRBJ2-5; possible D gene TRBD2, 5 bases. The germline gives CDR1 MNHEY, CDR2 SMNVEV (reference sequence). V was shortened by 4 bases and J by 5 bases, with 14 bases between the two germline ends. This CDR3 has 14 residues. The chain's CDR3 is CASSSELVGETQYF. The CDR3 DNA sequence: TGTGCCAGCAGTTCGGAACTAGTAGGCGAGACCCAGTACTTC.

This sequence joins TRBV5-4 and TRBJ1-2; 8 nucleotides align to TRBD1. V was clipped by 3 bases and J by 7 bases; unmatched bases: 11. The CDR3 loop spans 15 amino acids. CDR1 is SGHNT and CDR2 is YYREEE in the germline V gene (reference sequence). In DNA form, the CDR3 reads TGTGCCAGCAGCTACGGACAGGGCGGAGGAATTGGCTACACCTTC. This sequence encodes CASSYGQGGGIGYTF. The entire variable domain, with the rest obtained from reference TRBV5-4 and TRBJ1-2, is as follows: ETGVTQSPTHLIKTRGQQVTLRCSSQSGHNTVSWYQQALGQGPQFIFQYYREEENGRGNFPPRFSGLQFPNYSSELNVNALELDDSALYLCASSYGQGGGIGYTFGSGTRLTVV.

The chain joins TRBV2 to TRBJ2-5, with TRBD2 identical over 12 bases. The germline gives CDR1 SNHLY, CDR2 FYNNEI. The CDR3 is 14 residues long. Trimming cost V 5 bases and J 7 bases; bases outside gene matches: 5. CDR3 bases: TGTGCCAGCAGTTGGACTAGCGGGGCGGGGACCCAGTACTTC. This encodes CASSWTSGAGTQYF.

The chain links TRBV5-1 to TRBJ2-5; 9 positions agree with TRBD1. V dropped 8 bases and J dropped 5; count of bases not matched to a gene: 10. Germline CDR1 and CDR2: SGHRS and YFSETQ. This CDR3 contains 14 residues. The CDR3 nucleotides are TGCGCCAGACCGGGACAGGGTCATAAGGAGACCCAGTACTTC. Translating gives CARPGQGHKETQYF.

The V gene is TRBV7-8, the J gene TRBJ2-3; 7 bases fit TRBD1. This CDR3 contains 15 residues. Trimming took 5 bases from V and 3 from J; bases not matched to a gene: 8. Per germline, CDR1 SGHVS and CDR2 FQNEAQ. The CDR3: CASSLQGDITDTQYF. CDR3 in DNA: TGTGCCAGCAGCCTCCAGGGGGATATAACAGATACGCAGTATTTT.

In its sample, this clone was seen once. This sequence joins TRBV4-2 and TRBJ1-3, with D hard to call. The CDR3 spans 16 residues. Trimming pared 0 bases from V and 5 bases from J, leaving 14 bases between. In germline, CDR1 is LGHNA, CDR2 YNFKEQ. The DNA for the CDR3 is TGTGCCAGCAGCCAAGATAGCCCGCTAGGCCGAAACACCATATATTTT. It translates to CASSQDSPLGRNTIYF.

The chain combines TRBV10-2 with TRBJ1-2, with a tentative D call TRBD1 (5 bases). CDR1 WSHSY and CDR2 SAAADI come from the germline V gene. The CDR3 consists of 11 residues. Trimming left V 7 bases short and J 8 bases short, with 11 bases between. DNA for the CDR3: TGCGCCAGCACGGGGGTTCAAGGCTACACCTTC. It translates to CASTGVQGYTF.

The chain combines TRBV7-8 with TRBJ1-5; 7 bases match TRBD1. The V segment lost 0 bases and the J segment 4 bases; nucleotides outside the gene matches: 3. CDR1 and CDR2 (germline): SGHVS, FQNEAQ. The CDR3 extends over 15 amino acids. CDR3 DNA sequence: TGTGCCAGCAGCTTAGCGACAGGGAGTAATCAGCCCCAGCATTTT. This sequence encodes CASSLATGSNQPQHF.

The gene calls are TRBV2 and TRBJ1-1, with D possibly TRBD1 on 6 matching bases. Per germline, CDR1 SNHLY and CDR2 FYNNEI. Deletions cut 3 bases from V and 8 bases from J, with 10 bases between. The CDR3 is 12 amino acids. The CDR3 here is CASSDGGGEAFF. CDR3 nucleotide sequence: TGTGCCAGCAGTGATGGGGGCGGGGAAGCTTTCTTT.

The CDR3 bases are TGTGCCAGCAGCTTAGCCGTGGACAGGGCAGAAAAACTGTTTTTT. This encodes CASSLAVDRAEKLFF. The chain employs TRBV7-2 and TRBJ1-4, with 8 bases identical to TRBD1. With 0 bases clipped from V and 8 bases from J, the junction kept 5 bases outside the gene matches. This CDR3 has 15 residues. CDR1 SGHTA and CDR2 FQGNSA come from the germline V gene.

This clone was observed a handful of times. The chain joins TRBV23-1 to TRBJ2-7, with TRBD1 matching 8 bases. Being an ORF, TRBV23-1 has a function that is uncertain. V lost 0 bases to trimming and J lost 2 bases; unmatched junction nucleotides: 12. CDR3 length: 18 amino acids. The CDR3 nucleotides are TGCGCCAGCAGTCAATCGGTTGTGCAGGGGGCCCCTCCCTACGAGCAGTACTTC. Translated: CASSQSVVQGAPPYEQYF.

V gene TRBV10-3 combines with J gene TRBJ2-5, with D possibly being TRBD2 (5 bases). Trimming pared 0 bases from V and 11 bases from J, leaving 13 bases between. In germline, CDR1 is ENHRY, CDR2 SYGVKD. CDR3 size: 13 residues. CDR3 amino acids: CAISESAPWEQYF. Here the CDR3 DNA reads TGTGCCATCAGTGAGTCGGCACCGTGGGAGCAGTACTTC.

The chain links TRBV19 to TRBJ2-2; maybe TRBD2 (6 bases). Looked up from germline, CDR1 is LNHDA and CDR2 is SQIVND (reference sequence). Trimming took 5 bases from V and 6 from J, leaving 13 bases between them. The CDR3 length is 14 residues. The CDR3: CASSLRTISGELFF. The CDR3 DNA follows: TGTGCCAGTAGTTTAAGGACTATCTCCGGGGAGCTGTTTTTT.

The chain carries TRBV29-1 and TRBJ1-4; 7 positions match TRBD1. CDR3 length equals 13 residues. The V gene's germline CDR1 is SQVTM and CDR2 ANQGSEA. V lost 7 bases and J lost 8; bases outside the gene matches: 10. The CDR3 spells CSAATGVNEKLFF. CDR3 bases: TGCAGCGCCGCTACAGGGGTTAACGAAAAACTGTTTTTT.

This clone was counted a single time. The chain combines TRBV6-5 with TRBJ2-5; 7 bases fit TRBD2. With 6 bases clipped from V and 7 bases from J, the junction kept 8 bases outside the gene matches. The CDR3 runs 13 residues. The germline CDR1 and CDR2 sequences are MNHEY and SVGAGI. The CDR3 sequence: CASRRAGRGTQYF. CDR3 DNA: TGTGCCAGCAGAAGGGCAGGGAGGGGGACCCAGTACTTC.

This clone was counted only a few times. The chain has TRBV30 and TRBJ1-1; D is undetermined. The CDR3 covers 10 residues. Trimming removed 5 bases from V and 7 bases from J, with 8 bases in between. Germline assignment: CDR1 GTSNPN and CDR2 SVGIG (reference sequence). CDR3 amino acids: CAWGRGEAFF. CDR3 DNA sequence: TGTGCCTGGGGGCGGGGTGAAGCTTTCTTT.

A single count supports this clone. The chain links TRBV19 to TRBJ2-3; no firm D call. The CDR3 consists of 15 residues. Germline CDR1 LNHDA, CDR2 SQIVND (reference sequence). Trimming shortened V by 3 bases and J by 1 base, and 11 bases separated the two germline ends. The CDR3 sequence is CASSMPGLRTDTQYF. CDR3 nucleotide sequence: TGTGCCAGTAGTATGCCAGGCCTCCGCACAGATACGCAGTATTTT.

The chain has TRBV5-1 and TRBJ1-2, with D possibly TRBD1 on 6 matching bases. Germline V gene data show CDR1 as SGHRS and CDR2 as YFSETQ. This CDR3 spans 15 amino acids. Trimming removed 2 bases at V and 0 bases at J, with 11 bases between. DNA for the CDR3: TGCGCCAGCAGCTTCCGGGACACTGCTAACTATGGCTACACCTTC. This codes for CASSFRDTANYGYTF.

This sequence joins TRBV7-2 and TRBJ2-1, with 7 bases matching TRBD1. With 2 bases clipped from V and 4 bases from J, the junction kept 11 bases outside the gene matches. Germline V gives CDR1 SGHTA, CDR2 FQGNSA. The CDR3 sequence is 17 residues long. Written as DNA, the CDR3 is TGTGCCAGCAGCTTAACGACAGGGATTAAGTTTTACAATGAGCAGTTCTTC. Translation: CASSLTTGIKFYNEQFF.

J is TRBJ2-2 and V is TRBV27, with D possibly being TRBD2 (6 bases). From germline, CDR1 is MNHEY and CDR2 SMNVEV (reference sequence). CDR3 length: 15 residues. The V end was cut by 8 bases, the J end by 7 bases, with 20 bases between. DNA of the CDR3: TGTGCCAGCGGGCGGGGCAGGAATGGAGGCGGGGAGCTGTTTTTT. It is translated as CASGRGRNGGGELFF.

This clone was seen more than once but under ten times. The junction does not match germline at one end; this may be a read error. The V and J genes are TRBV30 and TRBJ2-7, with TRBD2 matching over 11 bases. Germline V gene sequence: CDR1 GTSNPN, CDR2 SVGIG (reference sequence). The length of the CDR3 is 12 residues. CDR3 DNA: TGTGCCTGGGGTCCCCTAGCGGGGGGTAAGTTCTTC. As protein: CAWGPLAGGKFF.